The T cell receptor (beta chain) described here comes from a study of cytomegalovirus exposure and HLA in healthy donors. The study ran its PCR with 60 Vbeta and 13 Jbeta primers. Authors' data handling: The count from a later analysis was some 83 million unique TCR beta chains, 9 million to 12 million of them shared. Measured with immunoSEQ multiplex PCR; TCRdb has only the in-frame clones, and not every one. V, J and clone size reflect that table, while D and trimming were determined from the DNA. The data show 100,000 or so clones, 76% seen once. As regards this clone: Antigen specificity is unknown.

Study observations and caveats: Researchers reported in a later analysis that a missense DCLRE1C variant was tied to TCR beta V- and J-gene trimming. It was confirmed in vitro that a few of the CMV-associated chains were specific for CMV antigens.

The material sequenced was PBMCs. The sequence was collected from a man in his forties in good health and CMV-seronegative.

Here the CDR3 DNA reads TGTGCCAGCAGCCCGACAGGGGATTCTTATGGCTACACCTTC. This translates into CASSPTGDSYGYTF. The rearrangement joins TRBV6-1 to TRBJ1-2; TRBD1 agrees at 8 bases. The CDR3 spans 14 residues. V trimming: 6 bases; J trimming: 5 bases; junction bases outside the gene matches: 8. Germline CDR1 reads MNHNS; CDR2 reads SASEGT.